Listed below are T cell receptor beta chains from one sample, sequenced in a study of graft-versus-host responses after intestinal transplantation. Antigen specificity for these receptors is unknown. Some clones are missing from TCRdb's copy, which holds only in-frame ones; the method was immunoSEQ multiplex PCR. This table holds tens of thousands of clones, about four fifths found once. The sequenced sample was unstimulated CD4+ T cells sorted from spleen or lymph node cells, obtained before transplant. Receptors originate from a human donor who was the organ donor for an intestinal transplant. CDR3s include the opening cysteine and the closing phenylalanine or tryptophan. D genes are given only for firm matches. Size is stated for part of the rows, as once, few or many counts, or as a class when the clone is expanded.

abundance	d_gene	v_gene	j_gene	len	CDR3nt	CDR3aa
-	-	TRBV10-2	TRBJ2-3	11	TGCGCCAGCGCAAGCACAGATACGCAGTATTTT	CASASTDTQYF
-	-	TRBV27	TRBJ2-1	16	TGTGCCAGCAGCTCCCGCCCAGGGACCTCCTACAATGAGCAGTTCTTC	CASSSRPGTSYNEQFF
once	-	TRBV5-1	TRBJ2-1	16	TGCGCCAGCAGCTTCTTGGCGGGGACCTCCTACAATGAGCAGTTCTTC	CASSFLAGTSYNEQFF
-	TRBD2	TRBV30	TRBJ2-3	16	TGTGCCTGGCCAGCGGGGAGCAACGAGATCACAGATACGCAGTATTTT	CAWPAGSNEITDTQYF
-	-	TRBV12-5	TRBJ1-5	13	TGTGCTAGTGGTTTGGTACGGGGGGGGCCCCAGCATTTT	CASGLVRGGPQHF
-	-	TRBV4-1	TRBJ2-5	13	TGCGCCAGCAGCCAAGCTGACAGGGAGACCCAGTACTTC	CASSQADRETQYF
-	TRBD2	TRBV5-1	TRBJ2-7	13	TGCGCCAGCAGCTGGACTAGCGGCTACGAGCAGTACTTC	CASSWTSGYEQYF
few	-	TRBV6-1	TRBJ1-2	11	TGTGCCAGCAGTGAAGCCCCTGGCTACACCTTC	CASSEAPGYTF
-	-	TRBV9	TRBJ1-3	14	TGTGCCAGCAGCGTAGCCAACTCTGGAAACACCATATATTTT	CASSVANSGNTIYF
-	-	TRBV29-1	TRBJ1-1	12	TGCAGCGTTGATTCTATTAACACTGAAGCTTTCTTT	CSVDSINTEAFF
-	-	TRBV7-8	TRBJ1-5	13	TGTGCCAGCAGCTATGGGCCTCCTCAGCCCCAGCATTTT	CASSYGPPQPQHF
-	-	TRBV10-2	TRBJ2-3	14	TGCGCCAGCAAATGGCGGGCTAGCACAGATACGCAGTATTTT	CASKWRASTDTQYF
-	-	TRBV29-1	TRBJ2-7	11	TGCAGCGTTGAAAGCGGCTACGAGCAGTACTTC	CSVESGYEQYF
-	-	TRBV12-5	TRBJ1-1	14	TGTGCTAGTGGTTTCCATATCCTGAACACTGAAGCTTTCTTT	CASGFHILNTEAFF
-	-	TRBV2	TRBJ2-7	11	TGTGCCAGCGGTAGTCTCTACGAGCAGTACTTC	CASGSLYEQYF
-	TRBD2	TRBV5-1	TRBJ2-3	16	TGCGCCAGCAGCTTGGATAGCGGGGGCAGCACAGATACGCAGTATTTT	CASSLDSGGSTDTQYF